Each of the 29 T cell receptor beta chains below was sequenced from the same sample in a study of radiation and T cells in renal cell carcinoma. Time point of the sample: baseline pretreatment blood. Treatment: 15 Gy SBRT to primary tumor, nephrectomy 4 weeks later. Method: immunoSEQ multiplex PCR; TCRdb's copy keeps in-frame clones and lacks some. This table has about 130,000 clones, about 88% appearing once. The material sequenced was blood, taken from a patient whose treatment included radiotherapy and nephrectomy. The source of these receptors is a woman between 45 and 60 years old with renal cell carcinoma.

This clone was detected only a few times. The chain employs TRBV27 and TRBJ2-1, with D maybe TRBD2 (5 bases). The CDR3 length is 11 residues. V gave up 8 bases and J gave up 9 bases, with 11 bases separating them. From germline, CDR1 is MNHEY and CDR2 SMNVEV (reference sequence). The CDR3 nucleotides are TGTGCCAGCGGAGGATTGGGTGAGCAGTTCTTC. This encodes CASGGLGEQFF.

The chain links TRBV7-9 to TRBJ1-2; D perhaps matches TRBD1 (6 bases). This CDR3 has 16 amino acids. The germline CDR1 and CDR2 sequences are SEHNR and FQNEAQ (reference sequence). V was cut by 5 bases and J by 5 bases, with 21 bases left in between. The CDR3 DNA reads TGTGCCAGCAGCCGAACCCGGCTTCCGAGGGGGTATGGCTACACCTTC. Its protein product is CASSRTRLPRGYGYTF. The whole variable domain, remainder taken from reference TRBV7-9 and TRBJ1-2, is DTGVSQNPRHKITKRGQNVTFRCDPISEHNRLYWYRQTLGQGPEFLTYFQNEAQLEKSRLLSDRFSAERPKGSFSTLEIQRTEQGDSAMYLCASSRTRLPRGYGYTFGSGTRLTVV.

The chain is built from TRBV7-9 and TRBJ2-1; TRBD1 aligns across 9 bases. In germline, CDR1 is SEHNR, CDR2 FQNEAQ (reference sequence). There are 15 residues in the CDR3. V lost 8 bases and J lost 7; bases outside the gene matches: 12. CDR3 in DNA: TGTGCCAGCCGGTCCGGACAGGGGTTAGGTAATGAGCAGTTCTTC. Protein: CASRSGQGLGNEQFF. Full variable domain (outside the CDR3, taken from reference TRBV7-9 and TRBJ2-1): DTGVSQNPRHKITKRGQNVTFRCDPISEHNRLYWYRQTLGQGPEFLTYFQNEAQLEKSRLLSDRFSAERPKGSFSTLEIQRTEQGDSAMYLCASRSGQGLGNEQFFGPGTRLTVL.

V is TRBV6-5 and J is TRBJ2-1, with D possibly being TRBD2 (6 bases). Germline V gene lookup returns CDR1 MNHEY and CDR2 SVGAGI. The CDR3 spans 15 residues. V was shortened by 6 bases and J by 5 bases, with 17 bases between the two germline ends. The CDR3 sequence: CASRAGGGGHNEQFF. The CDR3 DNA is TGTGCCAGCAGGGCCGGTGGGGGAGGTCACAATGAGCAGTTCTTC.

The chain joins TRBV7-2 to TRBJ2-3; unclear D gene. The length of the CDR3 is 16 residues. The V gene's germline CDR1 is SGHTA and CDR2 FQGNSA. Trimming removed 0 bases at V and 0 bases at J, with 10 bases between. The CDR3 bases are TGTGCCAGCAGCTTAGCCTATGTCCTTAGCACAGATACGCAGTATTTT. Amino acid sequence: CASSLAYVLSTDTQYF.

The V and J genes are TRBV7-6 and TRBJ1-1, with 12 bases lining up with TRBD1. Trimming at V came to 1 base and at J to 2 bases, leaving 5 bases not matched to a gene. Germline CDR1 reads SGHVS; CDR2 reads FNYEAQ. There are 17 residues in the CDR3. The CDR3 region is CASSLGGQGALNTEAFF. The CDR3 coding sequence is TGTGCCAGCAGCTTAGGGGGACAGGGGGCGCTTAACACTGAAGCTTTCTTT. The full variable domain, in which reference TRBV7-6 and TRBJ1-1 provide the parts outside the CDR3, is GAGVSQSPRYKVTKRGQDVALRCDPISGHVSLYWYRQALGQGPEFLTYFNYEAQQDKSGLPNDRFSAERPEGSISTLTIQRTEQRDSAMYRCASSLGGQGALNTEAFFGQGTRLTVV.

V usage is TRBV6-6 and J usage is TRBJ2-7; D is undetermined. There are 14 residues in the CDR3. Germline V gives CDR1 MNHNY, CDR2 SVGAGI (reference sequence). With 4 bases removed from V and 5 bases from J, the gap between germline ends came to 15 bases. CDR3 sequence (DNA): TGTGCCAGCAGTTTTGCCGAGCTTCCAAACGAGCAGTACTTC. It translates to CASSFAELPNEQYF.

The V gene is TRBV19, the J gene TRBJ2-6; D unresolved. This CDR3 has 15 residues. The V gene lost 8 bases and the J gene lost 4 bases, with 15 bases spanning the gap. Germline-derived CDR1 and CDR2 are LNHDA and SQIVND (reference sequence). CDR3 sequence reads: CASANYRVGANVLTF. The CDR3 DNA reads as TGTGCCAGTGCGAACTATAGGGTCGGGGCCAACGTCCTGACTTTC. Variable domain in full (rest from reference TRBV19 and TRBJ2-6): DGGITQSPKYLFRKEGQNVTLSCEQNLNHDAMYWYRQDPGQGLRLIYYSQIVNDFQKGDIAEGYSVSREKKESFPLTVTSAQKNPTAFYLCASANYRVGANVLTFGAGSRLTVL.

CDR3 sequence (DNA): TGTGCCAGCAGCTTGATGTTGAACACTGAAGCTTTCTTT. This codes for CASSLMLNTEAFF. J is TRBJ1-1 and V is TRBV5-6; D gene uncertain. CDR3 length: 13 amino acids. Germline CDR1 SGHDT, CDR2 YYEEEE. The V gene lost 1 base and the J gene lost 0 bases, with 4 bases spanning the gap.

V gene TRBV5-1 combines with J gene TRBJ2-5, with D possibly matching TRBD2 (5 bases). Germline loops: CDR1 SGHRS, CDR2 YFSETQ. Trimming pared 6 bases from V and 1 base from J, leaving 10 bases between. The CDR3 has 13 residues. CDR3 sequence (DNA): TGCGCCAGCAAAAGGGAGCCCCAAGAGACCCAGTACTTC. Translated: CASKREPQETQYF.

The CDR3, as DNA: TGTGCCACCAGCAGTCGGGACAGGGGCGGCAATCAGCCCCAGCATTTT. Protein product: CATSSRDRGGNQPQHF. The rearrangement joins TRBV15 to TRBJ1-5, with 10 bases that match TRBD1. Germline-derived CDR1 and CDR2 are LNHNV and YYDKDF (reference sequence). This CDR3 is built from 16 residues. V trimming: 3 bases; J trimming: 2 bases; junction bases outside the gene matches: 4.

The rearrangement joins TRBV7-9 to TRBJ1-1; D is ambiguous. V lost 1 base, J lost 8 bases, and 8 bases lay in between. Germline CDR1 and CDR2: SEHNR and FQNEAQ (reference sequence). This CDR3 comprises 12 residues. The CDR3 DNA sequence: TGTGCCAGCAGCTTAGTGGGAATAGAAGCTTTCTTT. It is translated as CASSLVGIEAFF.

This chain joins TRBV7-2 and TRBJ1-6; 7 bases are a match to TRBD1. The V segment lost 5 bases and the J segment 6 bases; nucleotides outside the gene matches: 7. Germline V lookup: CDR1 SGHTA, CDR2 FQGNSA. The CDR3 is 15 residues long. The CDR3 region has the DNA TGTGCCAGCAGCGCCGGTACAGGGGTTAATTCACCCCTCCACTTT. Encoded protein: CASSAGTGVNSPLHF.

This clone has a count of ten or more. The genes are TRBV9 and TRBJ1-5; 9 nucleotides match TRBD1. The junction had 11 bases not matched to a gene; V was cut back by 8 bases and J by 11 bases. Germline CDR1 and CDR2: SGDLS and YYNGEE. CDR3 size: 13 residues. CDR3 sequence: CARPGQGSPAQHF. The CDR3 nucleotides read TGTGCCAGGCCGGGACAGGGTTCCCCGGCCCAGCATTTT.

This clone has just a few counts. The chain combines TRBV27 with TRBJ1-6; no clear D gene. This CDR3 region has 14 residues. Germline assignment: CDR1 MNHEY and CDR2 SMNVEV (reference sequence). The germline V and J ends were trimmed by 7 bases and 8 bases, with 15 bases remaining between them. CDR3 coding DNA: TGTGCCAGCACTCTCCTCGAACCTCATTCACCCCTCCACTTT. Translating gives CASTLLEPHSPLHF.

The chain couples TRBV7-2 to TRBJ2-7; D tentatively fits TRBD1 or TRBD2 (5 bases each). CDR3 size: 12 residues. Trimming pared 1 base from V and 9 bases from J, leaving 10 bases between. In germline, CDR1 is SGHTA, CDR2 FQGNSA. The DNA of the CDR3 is TGTGCCAGCAGCTTAGTGGGTGGGGGGCAGTACTTC. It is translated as CASSLVGGGQYF. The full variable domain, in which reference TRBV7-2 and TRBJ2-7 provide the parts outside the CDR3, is GAGVSQSPSNKVTEKGKDVELRCDPISGHTALYWYRQSLGQGLEFLIYFQGNSAPDKSGLPSDRFSAERTGGSVSTLTIQRTQQEDSAVYLCASSLVGGGQYFGPGTRLTVT.

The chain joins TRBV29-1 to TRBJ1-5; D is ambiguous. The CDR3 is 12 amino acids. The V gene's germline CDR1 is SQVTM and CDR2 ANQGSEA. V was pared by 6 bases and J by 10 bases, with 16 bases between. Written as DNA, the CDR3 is TGCAGCGTCGACTCTCCCGGTGGACCCCAGCATTTT. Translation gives CSVDSPGGPQHF.

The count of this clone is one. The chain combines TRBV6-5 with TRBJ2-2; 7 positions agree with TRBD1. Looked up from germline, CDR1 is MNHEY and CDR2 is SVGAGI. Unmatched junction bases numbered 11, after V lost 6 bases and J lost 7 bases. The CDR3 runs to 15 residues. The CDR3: CASSLYRGWGGELFF. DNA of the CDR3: TGTGCCAGCAGCCTATACAGGGGTTGGGGCGGGGAGCTGTTTTTT.

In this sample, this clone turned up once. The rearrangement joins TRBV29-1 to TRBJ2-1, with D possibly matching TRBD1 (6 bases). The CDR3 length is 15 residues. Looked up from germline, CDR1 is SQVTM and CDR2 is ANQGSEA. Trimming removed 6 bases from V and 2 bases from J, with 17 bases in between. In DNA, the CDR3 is TGCAGCGTGCACGGACAGACTCCTCCCTACAATGAGCAGTTCTTC. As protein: CSVHGQTPPYNEQFF.

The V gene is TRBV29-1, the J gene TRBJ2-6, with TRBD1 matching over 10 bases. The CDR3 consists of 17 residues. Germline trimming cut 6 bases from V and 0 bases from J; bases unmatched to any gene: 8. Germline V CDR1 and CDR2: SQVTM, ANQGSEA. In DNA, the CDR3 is TGCAGCGTGGAGGACAGGGGGTTCGGCTCTGGGGCCAACGTCCTGACTTTC. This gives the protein CSVEDRGFGSGANVLTF.

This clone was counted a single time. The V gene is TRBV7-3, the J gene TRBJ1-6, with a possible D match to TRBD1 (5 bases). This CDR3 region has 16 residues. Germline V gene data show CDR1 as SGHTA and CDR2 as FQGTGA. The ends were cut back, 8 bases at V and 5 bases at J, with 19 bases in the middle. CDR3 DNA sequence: TGTGCCAGCTCCATCTTCTCTGGGGGGAATAATTCACCCCTCCACTTT. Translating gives CASSIFSGGNNSPLHF.

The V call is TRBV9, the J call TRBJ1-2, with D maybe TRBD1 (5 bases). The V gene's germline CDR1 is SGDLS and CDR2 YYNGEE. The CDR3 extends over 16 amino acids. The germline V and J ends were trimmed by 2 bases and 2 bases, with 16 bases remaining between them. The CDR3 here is CASSVGGYRANYGYTF. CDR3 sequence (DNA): TGTGCCAGCAGCGTTGGGGGTTATAGAGCGAACTATGGCTACACCTTC.

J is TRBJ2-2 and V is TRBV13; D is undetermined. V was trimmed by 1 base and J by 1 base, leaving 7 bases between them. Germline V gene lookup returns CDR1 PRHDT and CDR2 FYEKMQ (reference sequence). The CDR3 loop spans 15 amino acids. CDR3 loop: CASSLEAMNTGELFF. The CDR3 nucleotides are TGTGCCAGCAGCTTAGAAGCGATGAACACCGGGGAGCTGTTTTTT.

The CDR3 region has the DNA TGCGCCAGCAGCCCAGGTGGGTCGGGCACTGAAGCTTTCTTT. Translation gives CASSPGGSGTEAFF. The chain joins TRBV5-1 to TRBJ1-1; D is ambiguous. V lost 4 bases, J lost 4 bases, and 14 bases lay in between. The CDR3 totals 14 residues. The germline CDR1 and CDR2 sequences are SGHRS and YFSETQ.

The DNA for the CDR3 is TGTGCCAGCAGCTTAGTCCGGAGGGGGCTTAACGAGCAGTACTTC. This codes for CASSLVRRGLNEQYF. The chain links TRBV7-9 to TRBJ2-7, with D tentatively TRBD1 (7 bases). Germline V gene data show CDR1 as SEHNR and CDR2 as FQNEAQ (reference sequence). The length of the CDR3 is 15 residues. V lost 1 base and J lost 5, with 15 bases in between.

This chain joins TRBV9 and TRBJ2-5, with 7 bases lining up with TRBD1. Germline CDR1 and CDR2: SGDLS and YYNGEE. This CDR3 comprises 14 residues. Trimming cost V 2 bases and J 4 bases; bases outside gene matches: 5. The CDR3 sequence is CASSVQGVPETQYF. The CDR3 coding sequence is TGTGCCAGCAGCGTCCAGGGGGTCCCAGAGACCCAGTACTTC. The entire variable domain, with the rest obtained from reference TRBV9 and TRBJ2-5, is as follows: DSGVTQTPKHLITATGQRVTLRCSPRSGDLSVYWYQQSLDQGLQFLIQYYNGEERAKGNILERFSAQQFPDLHSELNLSSLELGDSALYFCASSVQGVPETQYFGPGTRLLVL.

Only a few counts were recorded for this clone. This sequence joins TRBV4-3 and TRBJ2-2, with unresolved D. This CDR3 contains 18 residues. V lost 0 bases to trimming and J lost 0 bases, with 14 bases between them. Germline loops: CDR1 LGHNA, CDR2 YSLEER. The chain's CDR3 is CASSQDRLNPTNTGELFF. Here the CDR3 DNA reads TGCGCCAGCAGCCAAGATAGGTTAAACCCTACGAACACCGGGGAGCTGTTTTTT.

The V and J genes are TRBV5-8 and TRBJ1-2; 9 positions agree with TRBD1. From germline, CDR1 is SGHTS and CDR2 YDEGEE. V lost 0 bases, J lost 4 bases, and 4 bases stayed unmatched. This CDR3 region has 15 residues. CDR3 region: CASSLAGTGIYGYTF. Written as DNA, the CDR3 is TGTGCCAGCAGCTTGGCAGGGACAGGGATCTATGGCTACACCTTC.

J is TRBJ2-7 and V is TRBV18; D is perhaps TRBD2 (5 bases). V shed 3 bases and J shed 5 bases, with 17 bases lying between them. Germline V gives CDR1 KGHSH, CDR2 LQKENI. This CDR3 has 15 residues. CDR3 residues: CASSPSEGYYDEQYF. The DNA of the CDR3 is TGTGCCAGCTCACCCTCTGAGGGTTATTATGACGAGCAGTACTTC.